This T cell receptor (beta chain) was identified in a study of OX40 agonist ivuxolimab in advanced cancers. Whole-study context: All patients had ivuxolimab intravenously every 2 weeks at 0.01 to 10 mg/kg. Partial responses occurred in Three dose-escalation patients, one with hepatocellular carcinoma and two with cutaneous melanoma.

Systemic immunosuppression or a history of autoimmune disease excluded patients. Looked up from germline, CDR1 is SGHRS and CDR2 is YFSETQ. The V gene end was trimmed by 4 bases and the J gene end by 4 bases; junction bases not matched to a gene: 9. The CDR3 is 15 residues long. Repertoires were generated with immunoSEQ multiplex PCR, while TCRdb's copy carries only in-frame clones and drops some. This table has about 37,000 clones, about 85% appearing once. The chain couples TRBV5-1 to TRBJ1-1; 8 bases are shared with TRBD1. This sample comprised CD4+ or CD8+ T cells sorted from blood, obtained in a trial of the OX40 agonist ivuxolimab. This receptor was obtained from an adult with an advanced solid tumor such as melanoma, head and neck, liver or kidney cancer. The chain's CDR3 is CASSVQGAAITEAFF. The CDR3, as DNA: TGCGCCAGCAGCGTCCAGGGGGCTGCGATCACTGAAGCTTTCTTT.